A single TCR beta chain is shown here with its context. CDR1 and CDR2 from the germline V gene are ENHRY and SYGVKD. The CDR3 runs to 16 residues. Trimming removed 1 base from V and 0 bases from J, with 13 bases in between. This sample was taken from a study of blood T cell repertoires in COVID-19. The method was immunoSEQ multiplex PCR; TCRdb's version includes in-frame clones alone and lacks a portion of them. Among approximately 150,000 clones listed, roughly nine tenths were seen once. Seattle's cohort entered during active infection and was followed longitudinally. The clonotype originates from a man between 18 and 29 years old with COVID-19, enrolled during active disease. Sequenced: peripheral blood. This sequence joins TRBV10-3 and TRBJ2-7, with TRBD1 as a possible D gene (6 bases). The CDR3 DNA sequence: TGTGCCATCAGTGAGTGGGGGCAGGGAAGCTCCTACGAGCAGTACTTC. Encoded protein: CAISEWGQGSSYEQYF.